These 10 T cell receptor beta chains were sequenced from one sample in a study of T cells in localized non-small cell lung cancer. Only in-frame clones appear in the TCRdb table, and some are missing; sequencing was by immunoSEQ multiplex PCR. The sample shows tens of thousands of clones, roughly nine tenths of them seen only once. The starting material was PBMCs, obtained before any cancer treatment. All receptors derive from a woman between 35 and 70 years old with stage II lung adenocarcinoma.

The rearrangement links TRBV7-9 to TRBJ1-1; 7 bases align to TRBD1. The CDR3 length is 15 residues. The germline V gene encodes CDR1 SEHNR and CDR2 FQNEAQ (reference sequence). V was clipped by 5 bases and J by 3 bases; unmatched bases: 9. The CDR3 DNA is TGTGCCAGCAGCGATAACAGGGGAGGGGACACTGAAGCTTTCTTT. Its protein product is CASSDNRGGDTEAFF.

The CDR3 protein is CASSSPSTGGKNEQFF. As DNA, the CDR3 is TGTGCCAGCAGTTCCCCATCGACAGGGGGGAAGAATGAGCAGTTCTTC. The rearrangement joins TRBV28 to TRBJ2-1, with TRBD1 identical over 9 bases. V dropped 4 bases and J dropped 7; count of bases not matched to a gene: 11. The CDR3 contains 16 residues. CDR1 and CDR2 from the germline V gene are MDHEN and SYDVKM.

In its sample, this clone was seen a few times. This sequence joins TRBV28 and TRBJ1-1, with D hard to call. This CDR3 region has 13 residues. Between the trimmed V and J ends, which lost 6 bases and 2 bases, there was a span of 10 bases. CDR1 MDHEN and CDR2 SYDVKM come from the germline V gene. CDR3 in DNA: TGTGCCAGCAGCTCGCCTGATAACACTGAAGCTTTCTTT. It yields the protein CASSSPDNTEAFF.

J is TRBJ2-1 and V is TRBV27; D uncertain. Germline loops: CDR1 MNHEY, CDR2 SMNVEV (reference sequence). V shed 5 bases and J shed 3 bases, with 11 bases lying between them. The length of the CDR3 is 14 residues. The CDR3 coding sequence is TGTGCCAGCAGTAATAATAGGGACTACAATGAGCAGTTCTTC. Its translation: CASSNNRDYNEQFF.

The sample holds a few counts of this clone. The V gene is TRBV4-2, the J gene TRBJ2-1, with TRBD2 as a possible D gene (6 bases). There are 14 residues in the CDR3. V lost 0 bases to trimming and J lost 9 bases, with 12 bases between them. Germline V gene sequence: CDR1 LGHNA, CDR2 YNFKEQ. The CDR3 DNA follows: TGTGCCAGCAGCCAAGATCCCATGCGGGGTGAGCAGTTCTTC. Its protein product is CASSQDPMRGEQFF.

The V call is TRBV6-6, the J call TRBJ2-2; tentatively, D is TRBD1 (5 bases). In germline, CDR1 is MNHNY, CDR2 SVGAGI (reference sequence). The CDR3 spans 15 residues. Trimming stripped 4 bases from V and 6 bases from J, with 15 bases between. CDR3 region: CASSFGRAGSGELFF. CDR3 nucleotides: TGTGCCAGCAGTTTCGGCCGAGCAGGGTCCGGGGAGCTGTTTTTT.

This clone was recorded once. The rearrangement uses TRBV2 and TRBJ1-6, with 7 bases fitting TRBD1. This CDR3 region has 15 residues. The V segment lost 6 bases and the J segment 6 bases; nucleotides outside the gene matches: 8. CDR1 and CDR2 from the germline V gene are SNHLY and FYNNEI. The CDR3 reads CASRDQGVLNSPLHF. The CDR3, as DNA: TGTGCCAGCAGGGACCAGGGGGTCCTTAATTCACCCCTCCACTTT.

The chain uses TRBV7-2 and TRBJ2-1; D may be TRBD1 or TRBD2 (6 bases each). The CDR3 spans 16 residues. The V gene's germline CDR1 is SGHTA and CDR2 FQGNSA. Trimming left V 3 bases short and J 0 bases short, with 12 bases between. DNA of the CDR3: TGTGCCAGCAGCTTTAAAGGGGGGAGCTCCTACAATGAGCAGTTCTTC. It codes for CASSFKGGSSYNEQFF.

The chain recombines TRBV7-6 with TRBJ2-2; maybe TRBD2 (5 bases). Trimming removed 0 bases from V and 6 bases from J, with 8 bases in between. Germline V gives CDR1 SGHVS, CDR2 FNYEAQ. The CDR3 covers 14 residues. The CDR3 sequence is CASSLAGESGELFF. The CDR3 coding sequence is TGTGCCAGCAGCTTAGCGGGAGAATCCGGGGAGCTGTTTTTT.

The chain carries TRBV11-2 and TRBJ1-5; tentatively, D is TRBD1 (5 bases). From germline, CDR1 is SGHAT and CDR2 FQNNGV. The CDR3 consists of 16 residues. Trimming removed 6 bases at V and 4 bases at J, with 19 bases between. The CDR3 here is CASSPLPGRLNQPQHF. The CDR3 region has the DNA TGTGCCAGCAGTCCACTCCCGGGACGGTTAAATCAGCCCCAGCATTTT.